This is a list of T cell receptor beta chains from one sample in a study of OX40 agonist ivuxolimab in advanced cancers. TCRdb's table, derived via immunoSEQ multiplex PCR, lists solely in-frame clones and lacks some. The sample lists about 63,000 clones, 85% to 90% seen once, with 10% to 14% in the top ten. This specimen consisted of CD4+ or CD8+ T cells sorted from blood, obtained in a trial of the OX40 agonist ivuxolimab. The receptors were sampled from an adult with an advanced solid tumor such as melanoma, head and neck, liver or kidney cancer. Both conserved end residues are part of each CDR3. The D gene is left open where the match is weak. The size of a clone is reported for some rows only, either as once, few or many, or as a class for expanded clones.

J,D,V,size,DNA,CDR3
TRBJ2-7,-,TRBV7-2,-,TGTGCCAGCAGCTTAGGGCCCAGTGACAGCTCCTACGAGCAGTACTTC,CASSLGPSDSSYEQYF
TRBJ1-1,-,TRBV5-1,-,TGCGCCAGCAGCTTTGGGGAGGGGTTTGAAGCTTTCTTT,CASSFGEGFEAFF
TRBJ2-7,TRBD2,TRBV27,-,TGTGCCAGCAGACCGACTAGCGGTTTTTCCTACGAGCAGTACTTC,CASRPTSGFSYEQYF
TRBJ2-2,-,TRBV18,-,TGTGCCAGCTCACCCCGGAACACCGGGGAGCTGTTTTTT,CASSPRNTGELFF
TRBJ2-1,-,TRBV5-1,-,TGCGCCAGCAGCTCCGAACGGACAGCCAACAATGAGCAGTTCTTC,CASSSERTANNEQFF
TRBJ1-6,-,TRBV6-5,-,TGTGCCAGCACCCCCGCGCGTTCCTATAATTCACCCCTCCACTTT,CASTPARSYNSPLHF
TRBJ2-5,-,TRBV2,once,TGTGCCAGCAGTGAAGCCCCGACAGTCCAAGAGACCCAGTACTTC,CASSEAPTVQETQYF
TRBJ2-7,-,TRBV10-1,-,TGCGCCAGCAGTGAGGAGTTAGGAGGCGAGCAGTACTTC,CASSEELGGEQYF
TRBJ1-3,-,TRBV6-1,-,TGTGCCAGCAGTGACGTGAGTGCAGGATCTGGAAACACCATATATTTT,CASSDVSAGSGNTIYF
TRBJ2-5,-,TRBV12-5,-,TGTGCTAGTGGTTCTAGTTTCGGGGAGACCCAGTACTTC,CASGSSFGETQYF
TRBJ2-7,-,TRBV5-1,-,TGCGCCAGCAGCCCGCACAGGAGCTCCTACGAGCAGTACTTC,CASSPHRSSYEQYF
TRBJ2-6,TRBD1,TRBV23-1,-,TGCGCCAGCAGTCGGTGGGGGACAGGGCACTCTGGGGCCAACGTCCTGACTTTC,CASSRWGTGHSGANVLTF
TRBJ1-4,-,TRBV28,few,TGTGCCAGCAGTTTAGATCTTTTCATGAACCCCGACAGACAGGAGGAGGCGGATGAAAAACTGTTTTTT,CASSLDLFMNPDRQEEADEKLFF
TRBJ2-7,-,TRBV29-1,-,TGCAGCGTTGGACGATTACAAGGCGAGCAGTACTTC,CSVGRLQGEQYF
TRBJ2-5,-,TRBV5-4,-,TGTGCCAGCAGCTTGGCAGGGAAAGAGACCCAGTACTTC,CASSLAGKETQYF
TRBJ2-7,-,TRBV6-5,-,TGTGCCAGCAGTTACTCGAGGCCAGGTACCTACGAGCAGTACTTC,CASSYSRPGTYEQYF
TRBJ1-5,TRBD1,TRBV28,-,TGTGCCAGCAGCCGGGGGACAGGGGGTTGGTTGGCCCAGCATTTT,CASSRGTGGWLAQHF
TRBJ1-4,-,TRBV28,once,TGTGCCAGCAGTCCAAGGGAGGGGTGGAGTGAAAAACTGTTTTTT,CASSPREGWSEKLFF
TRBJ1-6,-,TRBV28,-,TGTGCCAGCTTTGGGCCCTCCCTCGGGTATAATTCACCCCTCCACTTT,CASFGPSLGYNSPLHF
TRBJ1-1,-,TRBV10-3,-,TGTGCCATCAGTGAGCCGCAACAGGGGAACACTGAAGCTTTCTTT,CAISEPQQGNTEAFF
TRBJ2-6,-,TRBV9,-,TGTGCCAGCATGTCTTCTGGGGCCAACGTCCTGACTTTC,CASMSSGANVLTF
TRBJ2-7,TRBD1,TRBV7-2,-,TGTGCCAGCAGCCATACAGGGGGATTCTCCTACGAGCAGTACTTC,CASSHTGGFSYEQYF
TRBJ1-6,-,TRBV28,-,TGTGCCAGCAGCCGCAACAGGGAGAGGGCCCTCCACTTT,CASSRNRERALHF
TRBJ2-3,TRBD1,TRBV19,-,TGTGCCAGTAGTATCCGACAGGGGGCGGATACGCAGTATTTT,CASSIRQGADTQYF
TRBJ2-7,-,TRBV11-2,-,TGTGCCAGCAGCTTAGCGTCCTACGAGCAGTACTTC,CASSLASYEQYF
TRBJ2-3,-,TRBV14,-,TGTGCCAGCAGCCAAGATTTGTTCGCACATACGCAGTATTTT,CASSQDLFAHTQYF
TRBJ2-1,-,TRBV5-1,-,TGCGCCAGCAGCTTGGGGGCAGGGACCAATGAGCAGTTCTTC,CASSLGAGTNEQFF
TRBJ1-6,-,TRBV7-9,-,TGTGCCAGCAGCCCTGGGGTATCCTATAATTCACCCCTCCACTTT,CASSPGVSYNSPLHF
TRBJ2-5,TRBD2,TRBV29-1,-,TGCAGCGTTAGCGGGGCGGAAGAGACCCAGTACTTC,CSVSGAEETQYF
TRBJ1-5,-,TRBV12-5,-,TGTGCTAGTGGTGGCGCTGGAGGTTGGAGCAATCAGCCCCAGCATTTT,CASGGAGGWSNQPQHF
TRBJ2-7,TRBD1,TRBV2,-,TGTGCCAGCAGTACGGACAGGCGGGCCTACGAGCAGTACTTC,CASSTDRRAYEQYF
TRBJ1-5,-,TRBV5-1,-,TGCGCCAGCAGCGCCTCGGGGGCAGGGAATCAGCCCCAGCATTTT,CASSASGAGNQPQHF
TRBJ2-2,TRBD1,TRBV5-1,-,TGCGCCAGCAGCTCCCGCCGGGACAGGGACACCGGGGAGCTGTTTTTT,CASSSRRDRDTGELFF
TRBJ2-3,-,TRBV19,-,TGTGCCAGTAGTGATCGTAGCACAGATACGCAGTATTTT,CASSDRSTDTQYF
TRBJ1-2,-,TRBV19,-,TGTGCCAGTAGTCTAATTGGGGATGGCTACACCTTC,CASSLIGDGYTF
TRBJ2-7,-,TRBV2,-,TGTGCCAGCACCCCGGCGGGGGCCCTCACCTACGAGCAGTACTTC,CASTPAGALTYEQYF
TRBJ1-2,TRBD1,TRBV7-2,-,TGTGCCAGCAGCTTAGCGAGGGGGACAGGGCGAGGCTACACCTTC,CASSLARGTGRGYTF
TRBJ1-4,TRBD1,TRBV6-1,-,TGTGCCAGCAGTGAACGAGGAGGGGGCTCTTCGAATGAAAAACTGTTTTTT,CASSERGGGSSNEKLFF
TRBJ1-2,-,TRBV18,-,TGTGCCAGCTCACCGGACAGCTTTGGATATGGCTACACCTTC,CASSPDSFGYGYTF
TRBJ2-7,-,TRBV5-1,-,TGCGCCAGCAGCTTGGACAGGTCCTACGAGCAGTACTTC,CASSLDRSYEQYF
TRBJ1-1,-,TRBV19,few,TGTGCCAGTAGTATGCTCTCGAACACTGAAGCTTTCTTT,CASSMLSNTEAFF
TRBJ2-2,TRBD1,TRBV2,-,TGTGCCAGCTCCTGGACAGGGCCCACCGGGGAGCTGTTTTTT,CASSWTGPTGELFF
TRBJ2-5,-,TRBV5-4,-,TGTGCCAGCAGCTTGGACCAAGAGACCCAGTACTTC,CASSLDQETQYF
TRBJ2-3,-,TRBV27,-,TGTGCCAGCAGTTCATTGGGGCCAGATACGCAGTATTTT,CASSSLGPDTQYF
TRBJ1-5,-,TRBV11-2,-,TGTGCCAGCAGCTTAGACAGGGGACAGCCCCAGCATTTT,CASSLDRGQPQHF
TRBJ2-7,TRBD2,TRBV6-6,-,TGTGCCAGCAGTTCCCCCCAGCGGGGCCCCTACGAGCAGTACTTC,CASSSPQRGPYEQYF
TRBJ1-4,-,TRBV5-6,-,TGTGCCAGCAGCTTGAAACAGACAAATGAAAAACTGTTTTTT,CASSLKQTNEKLFF
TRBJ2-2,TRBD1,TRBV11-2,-,TGTGCCAGCAGCACAACAGGGGGAATCGGGGAGCTGTTTTTT,CASSTTGGIGELFF
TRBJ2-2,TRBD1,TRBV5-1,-,TGCGCCAGCAGCGGACAGGGGTTCGGCACCGGGGAGCTGTTTTTT,CASSGQGFGTGELFF
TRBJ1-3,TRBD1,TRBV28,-,TGTGCCAGCAGTTTAGGACAGGGGGTCCAAGGAAACACCATATATTTT,CASSLGQGVQGNTIYF
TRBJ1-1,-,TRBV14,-,TGTGCCAGCAGCCAAGAAAGAAGAGGTGGATGGGTGAACACTGAAGCTTTCTTT,CASSQERRGGWVNTEAFF